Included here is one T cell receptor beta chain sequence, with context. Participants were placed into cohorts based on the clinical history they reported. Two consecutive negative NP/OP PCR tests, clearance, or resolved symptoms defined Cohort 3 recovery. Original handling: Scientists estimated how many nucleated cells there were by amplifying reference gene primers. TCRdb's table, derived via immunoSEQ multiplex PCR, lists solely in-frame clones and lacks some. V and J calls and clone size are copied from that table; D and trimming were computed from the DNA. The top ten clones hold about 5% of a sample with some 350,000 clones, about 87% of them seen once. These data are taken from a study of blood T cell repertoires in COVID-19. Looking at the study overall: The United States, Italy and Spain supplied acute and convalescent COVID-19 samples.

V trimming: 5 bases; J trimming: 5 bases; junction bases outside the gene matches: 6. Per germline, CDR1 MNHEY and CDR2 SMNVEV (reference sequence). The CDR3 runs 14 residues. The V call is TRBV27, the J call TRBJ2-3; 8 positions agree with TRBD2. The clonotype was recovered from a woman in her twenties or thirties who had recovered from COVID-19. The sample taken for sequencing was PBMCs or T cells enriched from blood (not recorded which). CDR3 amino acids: CASSDRGGRDTQYF. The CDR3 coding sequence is TGTGCCAGCAGTGATCGGGGGGGCAGAGATACGCAGTATTTT.